The 16 T cell receptor beta chains reported below all come from one sample, sequenced in a study of molecular identifiers for immune sequencing clone quantification. TCRdb fed the PCR reads into MiXCR, producing one record per CDR3 protein. Counted here are 6,000 or so distinct CDR3 sequences, 15% to 20% occurring once; the ten biggest clones make up over 2%. Sequencing was done on a sample of naive CD8+ T cells from blood, with Jurkat cell RNA spiked in. Subset in this sample: FACS-sorted CD8+CD4-CCR7+CD45RA+ naive T cells. The receptors were sampled from a human donor in good health. Some libraries in this study had Jurkat cell RNA spiked in.

On this clonotype: Mismatch with germline at one junction end may stem from a read error. The chain carries TRBV5-3 and TRBJ2-6; 7 nucleotides agree with TRBD1. TRBV5-3 is placed among ORFs of uncertain function. The CDR3 is 20 residues long. The CDR3 region has the DNA TGTGCCAGCAGCTTAACCAGGGGGAGCCTTGGATACTCTGGGGCCAACGCCCAGACTTTC. Its protein is CASSLTRGSLGYSGANAQTF.

Judged by abundance, this clonotype is medium-sized. The chain couples TRBV12-3 or TRBV12-4 to TRBJ2-7, with a possible D match to TRBD2 (7 bases). The CDR3 is made up of 17 amino acids. The V end lost 3 bases, the J end lost 0 bases, and 18 bases lay between the germline ends. The CDR3 loop reads CASSFRGGPRNSYEQYF. As DNA, the CDR3 is TGTGCCAGCAGTTTCCGCGGGGGCCCCAGGAACTCCTACGAGCAGTACTTC.

In its sample, this clonotype ranks as medium-sized. The gene calls are TRBV9 and TRBJ1-1; TRBD1 agrees at 8 bases. CDR1 is SGDLS, CDR2 YYNGEE, per germline. The CDR3 loop spans 16 amino acids. V dropped 4 bases and J dropped 5; count of bases not matched to a gene: 13. The CDR3 loop reads CASSKSAGGLDTEAFF. For the CDR3, the DNA is TGTGCCAGCAGCAAAAGTGCAGGGGGCTTGGATACTGAAGCTTTCTTT.

This clonotype is categorized as medium-sized. V is TRBV5-1 and J is TRBJ1-1, with D unclear. Per germline, CDR1 SGHRS and CDR2 YFSETQ. Trimming removed 0 bases from V and 0 bases from J, with 9 bases in between. CDR3 size: 15 residues. For the CDR3, the DNA is TGCGCCAGCAGCTTGGAAGGGATCATGAACACTGAAGCTTTCTTT. Its protein is CASSLEGIMNTEAFF.

This clonotype ranks as medium-sized (0.01 to 0.1%). The V and J genes are TRBV16 and TRBJ1-4; D unresolved. Germline V gene data show CDR1 as KGHSY and CDR2 as FQNENV. The CDR3 consists of 16 residues. V lost 2 bases and J lost 7, with 17 bases in between. CDR3 residues: CASSQGLKGYGEKLFF. The CDR3 coding sequence is TGTGCCAGCAGCCAAGGTTTAAAAGGGTACGGTGAAAAACTGTTTTTT.

This clonotype rates as medium-sized. The gene calls are TRBV20-1 and TRBJ1-5; no firm D call. Trimming left V 3 bases short and J 0 bases short, with 12 bases between. Germline V lookup: CDR1 DFQATT, CDR2 SNEGSKA (reference sequence). This CDR3 region has 15 residues. CDR3 sequence (DNA): TGCAGTGCTAGCTACTTCGAGAATAGCAATCAGCCCCAGCATTTT. It encodes CSASYFENSNQPQHF.

In its sample, this clonotype is medium-sized. The chain links TRBV4-1 to TRBJ2-7; D may be TRBD1 (6 bases). The V and J ends lost 4 bases and 2 bases respectively, with 15 bases between them. CDR3 length: 15 amino acids. The germline CDR1 and CDR2 sequences are MGHRA and YSYEKL. The CDR3: CASSPQAGTTYEQYF. The CDR3 DNA sequence: TGCGCCAGCAGCCCCCAGGCCGGGACAACCTACGAGCAGTACTTC.

This clonotype is deemed medium-sized. The rearrangement joins TRBV4-3 to TRBJ2-1; D ambiguous. The CDR3 consists of 15 residues. Deletions cut 0 bases from V and 8 bases from J, with 14 bases between. Germline values: CDR1 LGHNA, CDR2 YSLEER. CDR3 sequence (DNA): TGCGCCAGCAGCCAAGATCGGGCTTCTGGGGATGAGCAGTTCTTC. Translated: CASSQDRASGDEQFF.

Worth noting for this clonotype: Since a much larger clone is just one base distant, this may be a read error. As DNA, the CDR3 is TGTGCTAGTGGTCCCGAAGAGGACAGGGGGCAGGACTACGAGCAGTACTTC. As protein: CASGPEEDRGQDYEQYF. The chain employs TRBV12-5 and TRBJ2-7; 11 nucleotides agree with TRBD1. The junction had 12 bases not matched to a gene; V was cut back by 5 bases and J by 3 bases. The CDR3 runs to 17 residues. The germline V gene has CDR1 LGHNT and CDR2 FRNRAP.

This clonotype is categorized as medium-sized. The J gene is TRBJ2-2, the V gene TRBV20-1, with 7 bases aligning to TRBD2. V shed 3 bases, J shed 4 bases, and the junction held 5 bases outside the gene matches. Germline V gene lookup returns CDR1 DFQATT and CDR2 SNEGSKA (reference sequence). CDR3 length: 14 residues. CDR3 sequence: CSASGRSLTGELFF. CDR3 in DNA: TGCAGTGCTAGCGGGAGGTCCCTCACCGGGGAGCTGTTTTTT.

Relative to its sample, this clonotype is medium-sized. J is TRBJ1-5 and V is TRBV4-3; D possibly corresponds to TRBD1 (6 bases). This CDR3 region has 14 residues. V was shortened by 1 base and J by 7 bases, with 11 bases between the two germline ends. From germline, CDR1 is LGHNA and CDR2 YSLEER. The CDR3 here is CASSQGQVRQPQHF. In DNA form, the CDR3 reads TGCGCCAGCAGCCAAGGACAGGTTCGGCAGCCCCAGCATTTT.

Within the sample, this clonotype is medium-sized. The chain is built from TRBV7-2 and TRBJ2-2; the D is unclear. The CDR3 is 14 amino acids. In germline, CDR1 is SGHTA, CDR2 FQGNSA. V lost 1 base and J 4 bases, leaving 7 bases between the germline ends. The CDR3 bases are TGTGCCAGCAGCTTAGGGGTGGGCACCGGGGAGCTGTTTTTT. This encodes CASSLGVGTGELFF.

This clonotype counts as medium-sized. J is TRBJ1-2 and V is TRBV19; D is perhaps TRBD1 (5 bases). V gave up 4 bases and J gave up 3 bases, with 12 bases separating them. The length of the CDR3 is 14 residues. In germline, CDR1 is LNHDA, CDR2 SQIVND (reference sequence). The CDR3 sequence is CASSTGPGYYGYTF. For the CDR3, the DNA is TGTGCCAGTAGTACCGGCCCAGGGTACTATGGCTACACCTTC.

The chain is built from TRBV7-3 and TRBJ2-5, with D possibly being TRBD1 (6 bases). V lost 5 bases and J lost 1, with 11 bases in between. The CDR3 contains 14 residues. Germline CDR1 SGHTA, CDR2 FQGTGA. The CDR3 here is CASSPGQFQETQYF. CDR3 DNA sequence: TGTGCCAGCAGCCCCGGACAGTTCCAAGAGACCCAGTACTTC.

V and J are TRBV27 and TRBJ1-1; 9 bases match TRBD1. This CDR3 has 15 residues. Trimming took 3 bases from V and 1 from J; bases not matched to a gene: 3. The V gene's germline CDR1 is MNHEY and CDR2 SMNVEV (reference sequence). The DNA for the CDR3 is TGTGCCAGCAGTTTGGGGACAGGGACGAACACTGAAGCTTTCTTT. The encoded protein is CASSLGTGTNTEAFF.

Concerning this clonotype itself: A much more abundant neighbour one base away suggests this may be a read error. The chain couples TRBV29-1 to TRBJ2-7, with D hard to call. Germline V gives CDR1 SQVTM, CDR2 ANQGSEA. The CDR3 covers 12 residues. CDR3 sequence: CSVEANSYEHYF. CDR3 bases: TGCAGCGTTGAGGCGAACTCCTACGAGCATTACTTC.